Below, 24 T cell receptor beta chains from the same sample are listed, as sequenced in a study of response to subunit inactivated influenza vaccine. Via MiXCR, TCRdb re-called the RT-PCR reads, giving one row per CDR3 protein. The table lists approximately 230,000 distinct CDR3 sequences, 9% to 15% of them singletons. This specimen was non-naive T cells sorted from PBMCs, taken around 14 days before vaccination. These receptors were taken from a man aged 50-59 years who received an inactivated influenza vaccine.

CDR3 residues: CASSQGTAKAYGYTF. The CDR3 DNA sequence: TGCGCCAGCAGCCAGGGGACAGCCAAGGCCTATGGCTACACCTTC. The rearrangement joins TRBV4-1 to TRBJ1-2; 7 bases agree with TRBD1. Germline loops: CDR1 MGHRA, CDR2 YSYEKL. The CDR3 spans 15 residues. J gave up 4 bases and V 3 bases, and 8 bases lay outside the gene matches.

A few counts support this clonotype. The CDR3 here is CASSLGLAGGPSEQFF. Here the CDR3 DNA reads TGTGCCAGCAGCTTGGGACTAGCGGGAGGGCCAAGTGAGCAGTTCTTC. The rearrangement links TRBV5-4 to TRBJ2-1; 14 nucleotides align to TRBD2. After removal of 0 bases from V and 9 bases from J, the junction contained 5 bases not matched to a gene. CDR1 SGHNT and CDR2 YYREEE come from the germline V gene (reference sequence). This CDR3 contains 16 residues.

V is TRBV28 and J is TRBJ2-3; D not resolved. The CDR3 loop spans 15 amino acids. V lost 6 bases to trimming and J lost 6 bases, with 19 bases between them. Per the germline V gene, CDR1 is MDHEN and CDR2 is SYDVKM. DNA for the CDR3: TGTGCCAGCAGAGAAGGGTTCTATGGAGTGGATACGCAGTATTTT. Amino acids: CASREGFYGVDTQYF.

The chain combines TRBV6-1 with TRBJ1-2; the match to TRBD1 covers 7 bases. J lost 4 bases, V lost 7 bases, and 9 bases had no gene match. Germline CDR1 is MNHNS and CDR2 is SASEGT. This CDR3 is 14 amino acids long. CDR3 sequence reads: CASKQTGQTYGYTF. The DNA for the CDR3 is TGTGCCAGCAAACAAACGGGACAGACCTATGGCTACACCTTC.

V gene TRBV6-1 combines with J gene TRBJ2-7; 9 positions agree with TRBD1. The CDR3 loop spans 16 amino acids. Germline CDR1 reads MNHNS; CDR2 reads SASEGT. Germline trimming cut 6 bases from V and 4 bases from J; bases unmatched to any gene: 13. The CDR3 here is CASSPGTGPPKYEQYF. CDR3 in DNA: TGTGCCAGCAGCCCCGGGACAGGGCCTCCCAAGTACGAGCAGTACTTC.

The rearrangement joins TRBV11-1 to TRBJ2-3; D is unresolved. The V and J ends lost 0 bases and 6 bases respectively, with 7 bases between them. The CDR3 is made up of 13 amino acids. Germline V gene sequence: CDR1 SGHAT, CDR2 FQDESV (reference sequence). CDR3 sequence reads: CASSLAPVDTQYF. The CDR3 DNA reads TGTGCCAGCAGCTTAGCGCCGGTTGATACGCAGTATTTT.

This clonotype has only a few counts. The genes are TRBV12-3 or TRBV12-4 and TRBJ2-4; 9 positions match TRBD1. The CDR3 extends over 14 amino acids. V lost 4 bases, J lost 8 bases, and 6 bases stayed unmatched. The CDR3 sequence: CASSSPGQGDIQYF. The CDR3 DNA sequence: TGTGCCAGCAGTTCGCCGGGACAGGGAGACATTCAGTACTTC.

This clonotype was found a few times. The rearrangement joins TRBV11-2 to TRBJ1-6, with D possibly TRBD1 on 5 matching bases. This CDR3 has 15 amino acids. V lost 6 bases and J 3 bases, leaving 12 bases between the germline ends. CDR1 is SGHAT and CDR2 is FQNNGV in the germline V gene. The CDR3 region is CASRIVGDYNSPLHF. Here the CDR3 DNA reads TGTGCCAGCAGGATAGTGGGGGACTATAATTCACCCCTCCACTTT.

About this clonotype itself: A read error may explain this, as a much larger clone is one base away. The rearrangement links TRBV20-1 to TRBJ2-1, with 8 bases identical to TRBD2. Germline lookup yields CDR1 DFQATT and CDR2 SNEGSKA (reference sequence). The CDR3 is 16 residues long. The CDR3, as DNA: TGCTGTGCTAGAGACATAGCGGGACACTCCTACAATGAGCAGTTCTTC. Translated, it gives CCARDIAGHSYNEQFF.

This clonotype was observed a handful of times. The CDR3 here is CASSYLGQSYGYTF. Written as DNA, the CDR3 is TGTGCCAGCAGTTATTTGGGACAGTCCTATGGCTACACCTTC. The chain uses TRBV6-5 and TRBJ1-2; TRBD1 matches 7 bases. V dropped 3 bases and J dropped 4; count of bases not matched to a gene: 5. Germline V gene sequence: CDR1 MNHEY, CDR2 SVGAGI. The CDR3 spans 14 residues.

This clonotype occurred a few times. The V gene is TRBV7-2, the J gene TRBJ2-1; the match to TRBD2 covers 8 bases. This CDR3 is built from 15 residues. Germline CDR1 reads SGHTA; CDR2 reads FQGNSA. V gave up 11 bases and J gave up 1 base; unmatched junction bases: 10. This CDR3 is CAQRRREDSYNEQFF. CDR3 nucleotide sequence: TGTGCCCAGAGGAGGCGGGAGGATTCCTACAATGAGCAGTTCTTC.

The chain couples TRBV7-2 to TRBJ1-6; the D is unclear. Trimming took 0 bases from V and 5 from J, leaving 5 bases between them. Germline CDR1 SGHTA, CDR2 FQGNSA. The CDR3 length is 14 residues. Written as DNA, the CDR3 is TGTGCCAGCAGCTTAGCCCGCGATAATTCACCCCTCCACTTT. Protein sequence: CASSLARDNSPLHF.

In its sample, this clonotype was seen a few times. This chain uses TRBV4-2 with TRBJ1-3, with 7 bases fitting TRBD1. The trim removed 2 bases at V and 1 base at J, leaving 8 bases unmatched. The CDR3 covers 17 residues. CDR1 and CDR2 from the germline V gene are LGHNA and YNFKEQ. The CDR3 region is CASSQRAGQTSGNTIYF. The CDR3 DNA reads as TGTGCCAGCAGCCAAAGGGCGGGACAGACGTCTGGAAACACCATATATTTT.

This clonotype has a count of ten or more. The chain couples TRBV20-1 to TRBJ1-4, with D uncertain. Trimming took 3 bases from V and 4 from J, leaving 9 bases between them. The CDR3 sequence is 13 residues long. Germline loops: CDR1 DFQATT, CDR2 SNEGSKA (reference sequence). The CDR3 sequence: CSASGSNNEKLFF. CDR3 nucleotide sequence: TGCAGTGCTAGTGGCAGTAATAATGAAAAACTGTTTTTT.

This clonotype occurred a few times. This sequence joins TRBV6-5 and TRBJ2-3, with TRBD2 matching over 14 bases. CDR3 size: 18 residues. V lost 1 base to trimming and J lost 2 bases; unmatched junction nucleotides: 5. CDR1 and CDR2 (germline): MNHEY, SVGAGI. The CDR3 DNA reads TGTGCCAGCAGTTACTGGACTAGCGGGGGGCCTTTCACAGATACGCAGTATTTT. Protein product: CASSYWTSGGPFTDTQYF.

In this sample, this clonotype turned up a few times. The chain employs TRBV6-1 and TRBJ2-5; D tentatively reads TRBD1 or TRBD2 (5 bases each). Per germline, CDR1 MNHNS and CDR2 SASEGT. CDR3 size: 14 residues. The ends were cut back, 5 bases at V and 7 bases at J, with 17 bases in the middle. Written as DNA, the CDR3 is TGTGCCAGCAGTCAGCAGGGAGCTGGTGGGACCCAGTACTTC. As protein: CASSQQGAGGTQYF.

This clonotype occurred a few times. CDR3 DNA sequence: TGCGCCAGCAGCTTGGAGACTAGCGTAACAAACACCGGGGAGCTGTTTTTT. It is translated as CASSLETSVTNTGELFF. The V gene is TRBV5-1, the J gene TRBJ2-2; TRBD2 agrees at 8 bases. Germline CDR1 is SGHRS and CDR2 is YFSETQ. CDR3 length equals 17 residues. The ends lost 0 bases at V and 2 bases at J; junction bases unmatched: 6.

This chain uses TRBV4-1 with TRBJ1-6; D gene ambiguous. The CDR3 is made up of 13 amino acids. V was clipped by 2 bases and J by 8 bases, with 7 bases between them. Germline V gene data show CDR1 as MGHRA and CDR2 as YSYEKL. The CDR3 loop is CASSQNTDSPLHF. CDR3 bases: TGCGCCAGCAGCCAAAACACGGATTCACCCCTCCACTTT.

This clonotype was found a few times. The V call is TRBV5-6, the J call TRBJ1-2; D gene ambiguous. Germline CDR1 SGHDT, CDR2 YYEEEE. Deletions cut 0 bases from V and 0 bases from J, with 6 bases between. The CDR3 covers 14 residues. In DNA form, the CDR3 reads TGTGCCAGCAGCTTGGTGGTAGCTAACTATGGCTACACCTTC. Its translation is CASSLVVANYGYTF. The variable domain in full, completed from reference TRBV5-6 and TRBJ1-2, reads DAGVTQSPTHLIKTRGQQVTLRCSPKSGHDTVSWYQQALGQGPQFIFQYYEEEERQRGNFPDRFSGHQFPNYSSELNVNALLLGDSALYLCASSLVVANYGYTFGSGTRLTVV.

The chain couples TRBV7-9 to TRBJ2-7; D is unresolved. Germline CDR1 and CDR2: SEHNR and FQNEAQ (reference sequence). The V end was cut by 5 bases, the J end by 3 bases, with 11 bases between. CDR3 size: 13 residues. The CDR3 loop reads CASSPALNYEQYF. CDR3 DNA sequence: TGTGCCAGCAGCCCAGCCCTCAACTACGAGCAGTACTTC. Together with reference TRBV7-9 and TRBJ2-7, the CDR3 gives the full variable domain: DTGVSQNPRHKITKRGQNVTFRCDPISEHNRLYWYRQTLGQGPEFLTYFQNEAQLEKSRLLSDRFSAERPKGSFSTLEIQRTEQGDSAMYLCASSPALNYEQYFGPGTRLTVT.

This clonotype was recorded many times. The chain uses TRBV5-1 and TRBJ2-7; TRBD1 aligns across 10 bases. CDR1 and CDR2 (germline): SGHRS, YFSETQ. Trimming at V came to 5 bases and at J to 5 bases, leaving 10 bases not matched to a gene. The CDR3 spans 15 residues. This CDR3 is CASSFNRDRGHEQYF. The DNA of the CDR3 is TGCGCCAGCAGTTTTAACCGGGACAGGGGTCACGAGCAGTACTTC.

The J gene is TRBJ1-1, the V gene TRBV28; 7 bases are shared with TRBD1. Germline V CDR1 and CDR2: MDHEN, SYDVKM. Losses at the gene ends were 3 bases for V and 4 bases for J; bases not matched to a gene: 5. The CDR3 is 14 residues long. The CDR3 is CASSFRQGRTEAFF. For the CDR3, the DNA is TGTGCCAGCAGTTTTCGACAGGGACGCACTGAAGCTTTCTTT.

The chain employs TRBV15 and TRBJ1-2; 9 nucleotides align to TRBD1. The CDR3 runs 15 residues. Germline V lookup: CDR1 LNHNV, CDR2 YYDKDF (reference sequence). Trimming at V came to 5 bases and at J to 8 bases, leaving 12 bases not matched to a gene. Written as DNA, the CDR3 is TGTGCCACCAGCGGGTTCACAGGGGGCTCGGAAGGCTACACCTTC. Its protein product is CATSGFTGGSEGYTF.

For the CDR3, the DNA is TGTGCCAGCAACCTTCGAACAGATTACGAGCAGTACTTC. Translation gives CASNLRTDYEQYF. The chain combines TRBV7-9 with TRBJ2-7; D uncertain. V lost 7 bases and J 4 bases, leaving 14 bases between the germline ends. Germline CDR1 reads SEHNR; CDR2 reads FQNEAQ (reference sequence). The length of the CDR3 is 13 residues.